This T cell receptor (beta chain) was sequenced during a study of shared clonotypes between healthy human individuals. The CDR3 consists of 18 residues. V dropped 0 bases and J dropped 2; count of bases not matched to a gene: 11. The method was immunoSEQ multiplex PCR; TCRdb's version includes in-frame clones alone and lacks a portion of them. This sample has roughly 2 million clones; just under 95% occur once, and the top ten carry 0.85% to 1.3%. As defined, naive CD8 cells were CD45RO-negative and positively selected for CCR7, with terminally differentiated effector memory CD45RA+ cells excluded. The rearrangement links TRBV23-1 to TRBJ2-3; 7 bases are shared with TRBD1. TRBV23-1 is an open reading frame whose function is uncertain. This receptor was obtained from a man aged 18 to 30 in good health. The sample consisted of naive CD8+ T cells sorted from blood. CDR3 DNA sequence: TGCGCCAGCAGTCAATCGATCCAGACAGGGCAATACACAGATACGCAGTATTTT. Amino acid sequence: CASSQSIQTGQYTDTQYF.